This T cell receptor (beta chain) appears in the sequencing data of a study of blood T cell repertoires in COVID-19. Methods used by the authors: Nucleated cell counts were estimated from reference gene primer amplification. The data were produced by immunoSEQ multiplex PCR, yet TCRdb's version contains in-frame clones alone and is incomplete. The V and J calls and clone size were taken over from that table, and D and trimming were inferred from the DNA. The table records about 270,000 clones, about nine tenths of them present only once. Germline values: CDR1 SGHAT, CDR2 FQNNGV. This CDR3 has 16 residues. The trim removed 7 bases at V and 10 bases at J, leaving 17 bases unmatched. Donors were grouped by their self-reported clinical history.

This TCR was sampled from a woman between 35 and 50 years old with acute COVID-19. The rearrangement uses TRBV11-2 and TRBJ2-1; 9 bases are a match to TRBD1. The sample was PBMCs or T cells enriched from blood (not recorded which). This CDR3 is CASKIRRGTGSREQFF. The CDR3 DNA follows: TGTGCCAGCAAGATACGGCGGGGGACAGGGTCCCGAGAGCAGTTCTTC.